These 19 T cell receptor beta chains came from one sample sequenced in a study of blood T cell repertoires in COVID-19. TCRdb keeps only in-frame clones here, not all; method: immunoSEQ multiplex PCR. The profile shows approximately 60,000 clones, more than 60% of them singletons. The sequencing sample was made of peripheral blood. The receptors were sampled from a woman of 80 years or more with active or convalescent COVID-19.

The chain recombines TRBV19 with TRBJ2-3, with TRBD1 matching over 8 bases. The CDR3 is 17 amino acids. In germline, CDR1 is LNHDA, CDR2 SQIVND (reference sequence). The trim removed 6 bases at V and 4 bases at J, leaving 15 bases unmatched. The CDR3 region is CASRAGKTGTGPDTQYF. The CDR3 DNA follows: TGTGCCAGTAGGGCTGGGAAAACCGGGACAGGTCCAGATACGCAGTATTTT.

J is TRBJ2-7 and V is TRBV7-3; TRBD1 is a possible D gene (6 bases). The CDR3 length is 14 residues. With 2 bases removed from V and 4 bases from J, the gap between germline ends came to 12 bases. Germline V gives CDR1 SGHTA, CDR2 FQGTGA. The CDR3 coding sequence is TGTGCCAGCAGCTTAGGGGGACACCAATACGAGCAGTACTTC. The encoded protein is CASSLGGHQYEQYF. Full variable domain (outside the CDR3, taken from reference TRBV7-3 and TRBJ2-7): GAGVSQTPSNKVTEKGKYVELRCDPISGHTALYWYRQSLGQGPEFLIYFQGTGAADDSGLPNDRFFAVRPEGSVSTLKIQRTERGDSAVYLCASSLGGHQYEQYFGPGTRLTVT.

The V call is TRBV5-6, the J call TRBJ1-3; 8 bases map to TRBD1. CDR1 and CDR2 from the germline V gene are SGHDT and YYEEEE. This CDR3 has 17 residues. With V trimmed by 4 bases and J by 4 bases, 13 bases remained unmatched. CDR3 in DNA: TGTGCCAGCAGCCTAAGAGATATTCCAGGGGGCGGAAACACCATATATTTT. It translates to CASSLRDIPGGGNTIYF.

This chain joins TRBV7-2 and TRBJ2-3; 11 bases agree with TRBD2. Germline V lookup: CDR1 SGHTA, CDR2 FQGNSA. The ends lost 2 bases at V and 1 base at J; junction bases unmatched: 2. The CDR3 length is 16 residues. As DNA, the CDR3 is TGTGCCAGCAGCTTAAGGGGACTAGCGGGCACAGATACGCAGTATTTT. Protein: CASSLRGLAGTDTQYF.

This chain connects TRBV4-1 to TRBJ2-2; 9 bases match TRBD1. Trimming took 4 bases from V and 2 from J; bases not matched to a gene: 14. The germline CDR1 and CDR2 sequences are MGHRA and YSYEKL. The CDR3 sequence is 19 residues long. The CDR3 nucleotides read TGCGCCAGCAGCCTCCTCCTTATTGGGACAGGGCAAAACACCGGGGAGCTGTTTTTT. Translating it yields CASSLLLIGTGQNTGELFF.

The chain joins TRBV5-1 to TRBJ2-1; 7 nucleotides match TRBD1. V lost 1 base and J lost 0; bases outside the gene matches: 10. CDR1 is SGHRS and CDR2 is YFSETQ in the germline V gene. The CDR3 is 18 residues long. The CDR3 region is CASSLPPRQGSSYNEQFF. The DNA for the CDR3 is TGCGCCAGCAGCTTGCCCCCTCGACAGGGCAGCTCCTACAATGAGCAGTTCTTC.

CDR3 region: CASSEGQNSPLHF. CDR3 DNA sequence: TGTGCCAGCAGCGAGGGACAAAATTCACCCCTCCACTTT. V and J are TRBV6-6 and TRBJ1-6, with D maybe TRBD1 (6 bases). Between the trimmed V and J ends, which lost 6 bases and 7 bases, there was a span of 10 bases. The germline CDR1 and CDR2 sequences are MNHNY and SVGAGI (reference sequence). The CDR3 is 13 amino acids.

This chain joins TRBV3-1 (or the pseudogene TRBV3-2) and TRBJ1-2; a weak D match, TRBD1 (5 bases). The CDR3 consists of 14 residues. Germline loops: CDR1 LGHDT, CDR2 YNNKEL (reference sequence). V lost 1 base, J lost 6 bases, and 12 bases lay in between. This CDR3 reads CASSQGAGDDGYTF. CDR3 DNA sequence: TGTGCCAGCAGCCAAGGGGCGGGGGATGATGGCTACACCTTC.

The chain recombines TRBV19 with TRBJ2-1; 7 nucleotides align to TRBD2. Germline V lookup: CDR1 LNHDA, CDR2 SQIVND (reference sequence). The CDR3 covers 15 residues. V dropped 4 bases and J dropped 3; count of bases not matched to a gene: 6. The CDR3 nucleotides read TGTGCCAGTAGTACGGGACTAACTTACTACAATGAGCAGTTCTTC. This encodes CASSTGLTYYNEQFF.

This clone showed up just a few times. This chain uses TRBV5-1 with TRBJ2-7; tentative D call: TRBD2 (5 bases). Germline loops: CDR1 SGHRS, CDR2 YFSETQ. With 0 bases removed from V and 2 bases from J, the gap between germline ends came to 12 bases. The CDR3 is made up of 15 amino acids. The CDR3 loop reads CASSLAEADPYEQYF. The CDR3 bases are TGCGCCAGCAGCTTGGCGGAAGCGGACCCCTACGAGCAGTACTTC.

This clone appeared once. The CDR3 protein is CASSLETGRYEQYF. DNA for the CDR3: TGTGCCAGCAGTCTTGAGACAGGGCGGTACGAGCAGTACTTC. This sequence joins TRBV6-6 and TRBJ2-7, with 7 nucleotides matching TRBD1. With V trimmed by 5 bases and J by 4 bases, 8 bases remained unmatched. The CDR3 totals 14 residues. The V gene's germline CDR1 is MNHNY and CDR2 SVGAGI (reference sequence).

The chain links TRBV11-2 to TRBJ2-7; 11 bases fit TRBD2. CDR3 length: 16 residues. Germline loops: CDR1 SGHAT, CDR2 FQNNGV. The junction had 3 bases not matched to a gene; V was cut back by 1 base and J by 1 base. In DNA, the CDR3 is TGTGCCAGCAGCTTAGTAGGGACTAGCGGATCCTACGAGCAGTACTTC. Residues: CASSLVGTSGSYEQYF.

The J gene is TRBJ2-3, the V gene TRBV19; 8 nucleotides align to TRBD2. Germline CDR1 LNHDA, CDR2 SQIVND (reference sequence). Losses at the gene ends were 6 bases for V and 4 bases for J; bases not matched to a gene: 15. The CDR3 is 17 residues long. CDR3 sequence (DNA): TGTGCCAGTAGCCACCAAGGAGCCGGGACTAGAGCAGATACGCAGTATTTT. Residues: CASSHQGAGTRADTQYF.

V and J are TRBV5-1 and TRBJ2-2, with D unclear. The CDR3 is 12 amino acids. Germline V gene lookup returns CDR1 SGHRS and CDR2 YFSETQ. Between the trimmed V and J ends, which lost 4 bases and 7 bases, there was a span of 8 bases. The CDR3 sequence: CASSSSVGELFF. The CDR3 nucleotides read TGCGCCAGCAGCAGCAGCGTCGGGGAGCTGTTTTTT.

V and J are TRBV6-6 and TRBJ1-6, with D possibly being TRBD1 (5 bases). The V gene's germline CDR1 is MNHNY and CDR2 SVGAGI (reference sequence). The CDR3 spans 14 residues. Trimming shortened V by 6 bases and J by 5 bases, and 11 bases separated the two germline ends. The CDR3 loop is CASSSGGDNSPLHF. The CDR3, as DNA: TGTGCCAGCAGCTCCGGGGGTGATAATTCACCCCTCCACTTT.

The V call is TRBV9, the J call TRBJ2-5; D is unresolved. Germline loops: CDR1 SGDLS, CDR2 YYNGEE. This CDR3 contains 13 residues. The ends were cut back, 0 bases at V and 5 bases at J, with 8 bases in the middle. The CDR3 bases are TGTGCCAGCAGCGTAGACGAGTGGGAGACCCAGTACTTC. It codes for CASSVDEWETQYF.

The J gene is TRBJ1-2, the V gene TRBV19, with 7 bases lining up with TRBD1. Germline values: CDR1 LNHDA, CDR2 SQIVND (reference sequence). After removal of 6 bases from V and 4 bases from J, the junction contained 2 bases not matched to a gene. This CDR3 contains 12 residues. This chain's CDR3 is CASRDRLYGYTF. The CDR3 nucleotides read TGTGCCAGTAGGGACAGGCTCTATGGCTACACCTTC. The full variable domain, its missing parts supplied by reference TRBV19 and TRBJ1-2, is DGGITQSPKYLFRKEGQNVTLSCEQNLNHDAMYWYRQDPGQGLRLIYYSQIVNDFQKGDIAEGYSVSREKKESFPLTVTSAQKNPTAFYLCASRDRLYGYTFGSGTRLTVV.

The count of this clone is one. The rearrangement joins TRBV21-1 to TRBJ2-3; the D call in the table, TRBD2, was not verified against the DNA. TRBV21-1 is tagged as a pseudogene. The CDR3 has 14 amino acids. The CDR3 coding sequence is TGTGCCAGCAGCAGGGGAGTACACACAGATACGCAGTATTTT. This gives the protein CASSRGVHTDTQYF.

The rearrangement links TRBV15 to TRBJ1-2; TRBD1 matches 9 bases. With V trimmed by 9 bases and J by 9 bases, 5 bases remained unmatched. Germline-derived CDR1 and CDR2 are LNHNV and YYDKDF (reference sequence). The CDR3 loop spans 11 amino acids. The CDR3, as DNA: TGTGCCACATCTGACAGGGGGAGCTACACCTTC. It is translated as CATSDRGSYTF.